These T cell receptor beta chains were read from a single sample in a study of blood T cell repertoires in COVID-19. The method was immunoSEQ multiplex PCR; TCRdb's version includes in-frame clones alone and lacks a portion of them. The sample holds 100,000 to 150,000 clones, around 82% seen once. Sample: peripheral blood. The receptors stem from a man aged 25 to 45 with COVID-19, enrolled during active disease. Both conserved end residues are part of each CDR3. Each record gives: clone size, D gene, J gene, V gene, CDR3 protein, CDR3 DNA. A D gene is named only where the DNA matches it firmly. For some rows the clone size is stated as once, few or many, or as a class when expanded; others skip it.

-,TRBD1,TRBJ1-2,TRBV28,CASTGGAGGLYNYGYTF,TGTGCCAGCACCGGGGGGGCAGGGGGACTCTATAACTATGGCTACACCTTC
-,TRBD1,TRBJ2-7,TRBV18,CASSPRIGQGTSYEQYF,TGTGCCAGCTCACCACGTATCGGACAGGGCACATCTTACGAGCAGTACTTC
-,TRBD2,TRBJ2-7,TRBV7-2,CASSLAWLAGGNIYEQYF,TGTGCCAGCAGCTTAGCTTGGCTAGCGGGAGGGAATATCTACGAGCAGTACTTC
-,-,TRBJ2-1,TRBV18,CASSPGEQRPKHNEQFF,TGTGCCAGCTCACCTGGAGAGCAGAGGCCAAAGCACAATGAGCAGTTCTTC
-,TRBD2,TRBJ2-7,TRBV4-2,CASSQDRREGSEQYF,TGTGCCAGCAGCCAAGACCGGCGGGAGGGGAGCGAGCAGTACTTC
-,TRBD1,TRBJ1-1,TRBV9,CASSVVDRGFGGTEAFF,TGTGCCAGCAGCGTAGTGGACAGGGGGTTTGGGGGCACTGAAGCTTTCTTT
-,-,TRBJ2-1,TRBV2,CASSAYNEQFF,TGTGCCAGCTCGGCCTACAATGAGCAGTTCTTC
-,-,TRBJ1-1,TRBV6-5,CASSYGAGAGNTEAFF,TGTGCCAGCAGTTACGGGGCAGGGGCCGGGAACACTGAAGCTTTCTTT
-,TRBD1,TRBJ2-5,TRBV6-1,CASSERDRGGIETQYF,TGTGCCAGCAGTGAACGGGACAGGGGAGGAATAGAGACCCAGTACTTC
-,-,TRBJ2-7,TRBV12-3/TRBV12-4,CASSFSGYEQYF,TGTGCCAGCAGTTTTTCAGGATACGAGCAGTACTTC
-,TRBD2,TRBJ2-5,TRBV7-2,CASSLVTAGGLGEQETQYF,TGTGCCAGCAGCTTAGTTACAGCGGGGGGGCTGGGGGAACAAGAGACCCAGTACTTC
-,-,TRBJ1-2,TRBV28,CASSLLVGGYGYTF,TGTGCCAGCAGTCTCCTCGTAGGCGGCTATGGCTACACCTTC
-,-,TRBJ2-5,TRBV29-1,CSGGTGSRELPQYF,TGCAGCGGCGGCACGGGGAGCCGGGAGTTACCCCAGTACTTC
-,TRBD1,TRBJ1-1,TRBV28,CASSLSGGNTEAFF,TGTGCCAGCAGTTTATCAGGGGGCAACACTGAAGCTTTCTTT
-,-,TRBJ1-5,TRBV6-6,CASGPVRQPQHF,TGTGCCAGCGGGCCCGTGCGTCAGCCCCAGCATTTT
-,TRBD1,TRBJ1-1,TRBV11-3,CASSSDRGVDTEAFF,TGTGCCAGCAGCTCAGACAGGGGGGTGGACACTGAAGCTTTCTTT
-,TRBD2,TRBJ2-1,TRBV30,CAWSAASGGVVEQFF,TGTGCCTGGAGTGCCGCTAGCGGGGGGGTTGTTGAGCAGTTCTTC
-,TRBD1,TRBJ1-1,TRBV19,CASSSTGAPRDTEAFF,TGTGCCAGTAGTAGCACAGGGGCCCCCAGGGACACTGAAGCTTTCTTT
few,-,TRBJ1-3,TRBV18,CASSPQDTGNTIYF,TGTGCCAGCTCACCACAGGACACTGGAAACACCATATATTTT
-,-,TRBJ1-2,TRBV5-1,CASSLLGRDGYTF,TGCGCCAGCAGCTTGCTAGGGAGGGATGGCTACACCTTC
-,TRBD1,TRBJ2-4,TRBV30,CAWRDWTGGASKNIQYF,TGTGCCTGGAGGGACTGGACAGGGGGCGCTTCCAAAAACATTCAGTACTTC
-,-,TRBJ2-1,TRBV14,CASSQGPPYQNNEQFF,TGTGCCAGCAGCCAGGGGCCGCCCTACCAAAACAATGAGCAGTTCTTC
-,-,TRBJ2-1,TRBV3-1/TRBV3-2,CASSLDRRPMFF,TGTGCCAGCAGCCTCGACAGGCGGCCGATGTTCTTC
-,TRBD1,TRBJ2-1,TRBV6-5,CASGNPGQGVNEQFF,TGTGCCAGCGGGAACCCGGGACAGGGGGTCAATGAGCAGTTCTTC
-,-,TRBJ2-3,TRBV6-5,CASSYERGTDTQYF,TGTGCCAGCAGTTACGAGAGGGGCACAGATACGCAGTATTTT
-,TRBD2,TRBJ2-1,TRBV24-1,CATSGASGSGMDEQFF,TGTGCCACCAGTGGAGCTAGCGGGAGTGGGATGGATGAGCAGTTCTTC
few,-,TRBJ1-1,TRBV9,CASSVGGDTEAFF,TGTGCCAGCAGCGTAGGGGGGGACACTGAAGCTTTCTTT
once,TRBD2,TRBJ2-5,TRBV7-3,CASSGTREETQYF,TGTGCCAGCAGCGGGACTAGAGAAGAGACCCAGTACTTC
once,-,TRBJ1-1,TRBV30,CAWSQANTEAFF,TGTGCCTGGAGCCAGGCGAACACTGAAGCTTTCTTT
-,-,TRBJ1-2,TRBV7-9,CASSLALQNLYGYTF,TGTGCCAGCAGCTTAGCGCTTCAGAATCTCTATGGCTACACCTTC
-,-,TRBJ1-2,TRBV28,CASSFGASNYGYTF,TGTGCCAGCAGTTTTGGGGCATCTAACTATGGCTACACCTTC
-,-,TRBJ1-3,TRBV28,CASRAGSSGNTIYF,TGTGCCAGCAGGGCGGGGAGCTCTGGAAACACCATATATTTT
-,TRBD2,TRBJ2-3,TRBV28,CASSLGLAGAGDTQYF,TGTGCCAGCAGTCTTGGACTAGCGGGGGCGGGAGATACGCAGTATTTT
few,-,TRBJ1-5,TRBV28,CASSFTTRVGQPQHF,TGTGCCAGCAGTTTCACGACGCGGGTCGGTCAGCCCCAGCATTTT
-,-,TRBJ1-1,TRBV11-3,CASSLGAGYTEAFF,TGTGCCAGCAGCTTAGGGGCAGGATACACTGAAGCTTTCTTT
-,-,TRBJ1-4,TRBV5-5,CASSFLREAVLGEKLFF,TGTGCCAGCAGTTTTCTCCGGGAGGCGGTGTTAGGTGAAAAACTGTTTTTT
-,-,TRBJ1-3,TRBV16,CASSPVGNTIYF,TGTGCCAGCAGCCCCGTTGGAAACACCATATATTTT
-,-,TRBJ2-1,TRBV10-3,CAISEGRTVYEQFF,TGTGCCATCAGTGAGGGTCGAACGGTGTATGAGCAGTTCTTC
-,-,TRBJ1-2,TRBV23-1,CASSQGRGAENGYTF,TGCGCCAGCAGTCAAGGACGCGGGGCTGAAAATGGCTACACCTTC
-,TRBD1,TRBJ2-7,TRBV3-1/TRBV3-2,CASSQAGTGRFSYEQYF,TGTGCCAGCAGCCAGGCCGGGACAGGGAGGTTCTCCTACGAGCAGTACTTC
-,-,TRBJ2-7,TRBV6-6,CASSYSGQPEQYF,TGTGCCAGCAGTTACTCGGGACAACCAGAGCAGTACTTC
-,TRBD1,TRBJ1-6,TRBV15,CATSRTGGSPLHF,TGTGCCACCAGTCGGACAGGGGGATCACCCCTCCACTTT
few,-,TRBJ2-3,TRBV2,CASSERGRGDTQYF,TGTGCCAGCAGTGAGCGGGGCCGGGGAGATACGCAGTATTTT
-,TRBD1,TRBJ2-7,TRBV12-5,CASGLVPGGRYSYEQYF,TGTGCTAGTGGTTTGGTCCCAGGGGGAAGGTACTCCTACGAGCAGTACTTC
-,-,TRBJ2-3,TRBV2,CASIGQKGDTQYF,TGTGCCAGCATCGGGCAGAAGGGGGATACGCAGTATTTT